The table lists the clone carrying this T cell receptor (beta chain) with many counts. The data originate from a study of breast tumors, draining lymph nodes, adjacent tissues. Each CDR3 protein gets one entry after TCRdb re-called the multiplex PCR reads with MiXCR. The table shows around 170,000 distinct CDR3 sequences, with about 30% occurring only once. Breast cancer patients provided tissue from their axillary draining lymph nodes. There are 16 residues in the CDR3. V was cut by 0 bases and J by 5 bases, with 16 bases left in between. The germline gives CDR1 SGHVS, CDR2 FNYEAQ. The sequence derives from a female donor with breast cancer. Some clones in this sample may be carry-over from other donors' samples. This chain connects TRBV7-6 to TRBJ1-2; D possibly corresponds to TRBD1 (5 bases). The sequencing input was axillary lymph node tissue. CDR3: CASSLAGAGSGYGYTF. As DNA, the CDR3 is TGTGCCAGCAGCTTAGCCGGGGCAGGTTCGGGATATGGCTACACCTTC.